Listed here are 27 T cell receptor beta chains from one sample, sequenced in a study of monozygotic twins with inflammatory bowel disease. TCRdb reprocessed the 5' RACE reads; each CDR3 protein has one entry and no DNA is given. The sample's table shows a few hundred thousand distinct CDR3 sequences. Sequencing input: blood. The receptors were sampled from a human donor with ulcerative colitis or Crohn's disease, or a healthy co-twin of an affected twin (not recorded which).

The chain combines TRBV7-9 with TRBJ2-1; TCRdb indicates TRBD2, and absent DNA this call remains unverified. The germline CDR1 and CDR2 sequences are SEHNR and FQNEAQ (reference sequence). The CDR3 has 11 amino acids. CDR3 amino acids: CASTTGDEQFF.

This chain joins TRBV18 and TRBJ2-7. Germline loops: CDR1 KGHSH, CDR2 LQKENI. The CDR3 covers 14 residues. CDR3: CATAMPGAPYEQYF.

The chain's CDR3 is CATSGTRSTDTQYF. The chain carries TRBV24-1 and TRBJ2-3. The germline V gene encodes CDR1 KGHDR and CDR2 SFDVKD. The CDR3 runs 14 residues.

The J gene is TRBJ1-5, the V gene TRBV6-5. Germline CDR1 MNHEY, CDR2 SVGAGI. The CDR3 extends over 13 amino acids. The CDR3 region is CASSYSVNQPQHF.

This rearrangement joins TRBV10-2 to TRBJ2-7. Germline CDR1 and CDR2: WSHSY and SAAADI. The CDR3 has 14 residues. The CDR3 region is CASTRTVSSYEQYF.

The chain recombines TRBV29-1 with TRBJ2-2; TCRdb designates TRBD1, a call that cannot be tested without DNA. Germline V gene sequence: CDR1 SQVTM, CDR2 ANQGSEA. The CDR3 has 15 residues. CDR3 sequence: CSVGGTGGPTGELFF.

The rearrangement uses TRBV27 and TRBJ2-7. This CDR3 is built from 13 residues. Looked up from germline, CDR1 is MNHEY and CDR2 is SMNVEV (reference sequence). CDR3 region: CASRRGGSYEQYF.

This chain joins TRBV12-3 or TRBV12-4 and TRBJ2-4; TCRdb indicates TRBD1, and absent DNA this call remains unverified. This CDR3 has 14 amino acids. The CDR3 sequence: CASSSFTGGNIQYF.

The rearrangement uses TRBV29-1 and TRBJ2-3. Germline CDR1 SQVTM, CDR2 ANQGSEA. The CDR3 runs 13 residues. This chain's CDR3 is CSVELSGYDTQYF.

This chain connects TRBV10-3 to TRBJ2-7; checking the TCRdb D call of TRBD1 is not possible without DNA. This CDR3 region has 17 residues. CDR1 and CDR2 (germline): ENHRY, SYGVKD. CDR3 sequence reads: CAISEPKGTGNAYEQYF.

The J gene is TRBJ1-6, the V gene TRBV20-1; the TRBD1 assignment by TCRdb is unverifiable without DNA. Per the germline V gene, CDR1 is DFQATT and CDR2 is SNEGSKA (reference sequence). The CDR3 covers 13 residues. The CDR3 protein is CSAEDSFNSPLHF.

The chain combines TRBV7-2 with TRBJ1-2. There are 15 residues in the CDR3. CDR1 and CDR2 (germline): SGHTA, FQGNSA. The CDR3: CASSLKSREVYGYTF.

The chain uses TRBV28 and TRBJ2-5. This CDR3 contains 17 residues. Germline V gene data show CDR1 as MDHEN and CDR2 as SYDVKM. The CDR3 here is CASSFKVGQILQETQYF. The full variable domain, its missing parts supplied by reference TRBV28 and TRBJ2-5, is DVKVTQSSRYLVKRTGEKVFLECVQDMDHENMFWYRQDPGLGLRLIYFSYDVKMKEKGDIPEGYSVSREKKERFSLILESASTNQTSMYLCASSFKVGQILQETQYFGPGTRLLVL.

CDR3 sequence reads: CASSQGYSYYEQYF. This rearrangement joins TRBV3-1 to TRBJ2-7. Looked up from germline, CDR1 is LGHDT and CDR2 is YNNKEL (reference sequence). CDR3 length: 14 amino acids.

V gene TRBV18 combines with J gene TRBJ2-7; with no DNA, the TCRdb D assignment of TRBD1 cannot be verified. The CDR3 length is 15 residues. The germline gives CDR1 KGHSH, CDR2 LQKENI. The CDR3 spells CASSPTGASSYEQYF.

CDR3 residues: CASGQPWAQYF. This chain connects TRBV7-2 to TRBJ2-5; as DNA is missing, the TRBD1 call by TCRdb cannot be tested. The germline V gene encodes CDR1 SGHTA and CDR2 FQGNSA. This CDR3 has 11 residues.

The V gene is TRBV18, the J gene TRBJ2-5; no DNA is available, so the TRBD1 call from TCRdb remains unchecked. This CDR3 has 18 residues. Germline V lookup: CDR1 KGHSH, CDR2 LQKENI. CDR3 residues: CASSPPRFASGFQETQYF.

The chain's CDR3 is CASSLDVSRTGNTIYF. This chain joins TRBV7-2 and TRBJ1-3. Looked up from germline, CDR1 is SGHTA and CDR2 is FQGNSA. This CDR3 is built from 16 residues.

This sequence joins TRBV20-1 and TRBJ1-6; TCRdb calls TRBD1, which cannot be checked without DNA. CDR3 length: 14 amino acids. Per germline, CDR1 DFQATT and CDR2 SNEGSKA (reference sequence). This chain's CDR3 is CSATSGTGRSPLHF.

The V and J genes are TRBV4-3 and TRBJ2-5; TCRdb picks TRBD1, but there is no DNA to check that call. CDR1 is LGHNA and CDR2 is YSLEER in the germline V gene. The CDR3 is 14 residues long. This CDR3 reads CASSQWTGEETQYF.

The chain joins TRBV4-3 to TRBJ2-3. Germline CDR1 LGHNA, CDR2 YSLEER. CDR3 length equals 15 residues. CDR3 region: CASSQDLGPGDTQYF.

CDR3 loop: CASSLGRTRYQETQYF. The rearrangement joins TRBV7-3 to TRBJ2-5; TCRdb lists TRBD1, though no DNA is available to test this call. Germline values: CDR1 SGHTA, CDR2 FQGTGA. This CDR3 is 16 amino acids long.

The CDR3 reads CASRKGSGRLETQYF. The chain employs TRBV7-8 and TRBJ2-5; TCRdb returns TRBD2, unconfirmable since there is no DNA. The germline V gene encodes CDR1 SGHVS and CDR2 FQNEAQ. This CDR3 is built from 15 residues.

The V call is TRBV6-6, the J call TRBJ2-5; TCRdb returns TRBD2, unconfirmable since there is no DNA. This CDR3 contains 12 residues. From germline, CDR1 is MNHNY and CDR2 SVGAGI (reference sequence). This CDR3 reads CASRLDAETQYF.

J is TRBJ1-6 and V is TRBV5-1; the TRBD1 assignment by TCRdb is unverifiable without DNA. Per germline, CDR1 SGHRS and CDR2 YFSETQ. The CDR3 has 15 amino acids. The CDR3 is CASSLPAGGGSPLHF. Full variable domain (outside the CDR3, taken from reference TRBV5-1 and TRBJ1-6): KAGVTQTPRYLIKTRGQQVTLSCSPISGHRSVSWYQQTPGQGLQFLFEYFSETQRNKGNFPGRFSGRQFSNSRSEMNVSTLELGDSALYLCASSLPAGGGSPLHFGNGTRLTVT.

This sequence joins TRBV6-5 and TRBJ2-3. The CDR3 is 11 amino acids. Germline assignment: CDR1 MNHEY and CDR2 SVGAGI. The CDR3 protein is CASRLDHTQYF.

The chain carries TRBV5-1 and TRBJ2-5; TCRdb gives TRBD2 as the D gene, but with no DNA this cannot be confirmed. The CDR3 is 13 amino acids. Looked up from germline, CDR1 is SGHRS and CDR2 is YFSETQ. CDR3 region: CASSRENQETQYF.